This record concerns one T cell receptor beta chain sequence. Its antigen is currently not known. No qualities accompany the bases; no much larger clone lies one base away. The CDR3 runs 13 amino acids, cysteine and phenylalanine included. Only the CDR3 portion is preserved as DNA: 39 bases, with reading frame beginning at the first base. V and J are truncated by 7 bases and 6 bases respectively, leaving an intervening sequence of 16 bases. CDR1 is given as SGHRS and CDR2 as YFSETQ, both from the germline V gene. These data are taken from a study of cytomegalovirus exposure and HLA in healthy donors (dated by TCRdb to 2017 to 2019). Turning to the overall study: An earlier analysis of approximately 550 of the donors reported more than 250 Gb of sequence data and around 120 million unique TCR beta sequences from 190 million or so T cells. Alongside the repertoire data, information on donor age, sex, ethnicity and CMV serostatus was compiled. Both class I and class II loci were covered by HLA typing, at four-digit resolution. To predict cytomegalovirus infection status, the study combined high-throughput TCR immunosequencing, statistical association of individual TCRs with disease status, and machine learning. In addition to the first cohort of 650 to 750 subjects, a separate validation cohort of approximately 130 different subjects was used. In a later genetic analysis, genome-wide SNP genotypes for about 65% of the roughly 700 donors were used, and that subset was treated as a discovery cohort. Typing coverage varied by locus: roughly 620-640 donors for A, B, C, DRB1 and DQB1; roughly 510 for DQA1; around 610 for DPA1; 400 to 480 for DPB1. Every repertoire in the discovery cohort had been generated on one and the same sequencing platform. The aim of the study was to test whether cataloging public T cell receptors could identify signatures of past pathogen exposure. A later analysis re-analyzed previously published TCR beta repertoires from several hundred donors and added high-resolution HLA genotyping to study TCR occurrence patterns. The T cell repertoires of 666 subjects were profiled by immunosequencing and related to cytomegalovirus serostatus. Roughly five DR-DQ haplotypes were handled as single units for association and clustering because linkage in the cohort was strong. Across 398 genotyped donors of the cohort, an average of approximately 200,000 unique TCR beta nucleotide sequences per donor were sequenced, and around 19% of those sequences were non-productive. An earlier analysis of 587 of the donors used high-throughput TCR beta sequencing to judge whether each TCR beta V gene segment behaved as functional or pseudogenic. Among the roughly 400 genotyped donors, approximately 76% belonged to the genetic ancestry cluster associated with self-reported Caucasian donors. Rather than drawing on any new phenotypic data, the later analysis identified candidate immune exposures from TCR beta sequences and the way those sequences occurred across donors. Approximately 300 gigabases of sequencing data and around 87 million unique TCR sequences were included in an early release covering roughly 600 HLA-typed donors.

What the work shows at the level of the full study, not this receptor alone: A later analysis found that most CMV-associated TCR beta chains appeared HLA-restricted, with HLA associations seemingly driven largely by CMV exposure. Presence/absence analyses assumed roughly uniform sequencing depth across donors, an assumption that may not hold. Because the 87-base-pair reads could not distinguish some IMGT-functional V segments, including TRBV6-2 and TRBV6-3, those segments were excluded. The study gave a list of under 200 TCR beta chains associated with cytomegalovirus. In a later analysis, several top co-occurrence clusters were reported to appear linked to parvovirus B19, influenza, CMV and Epstein-Barr virus. A further reported finding was that TCR beta sequences accurately predicted the HLA-A and HLA-B alleles for most subjects in the first cohort. Most TCR sequences were observed very rarely across donors, whereas some public TCRs were present in many individuals. Because counts were too low, roughly 18 rarely observed V segments, including chromosome 9 orphons, were left out of the earlier analysis of some 640 of the donors. For the cohort, immune exposure information was limited to CMV serostatus. Because HLA typing was missing for some donors at each locus, association tests included only the typed subset. At a false discovery rate of 0.05, a later analysis linked fewer than 20,000 TCR beta sequences to specific HLA alleles. A later genetic analysis reported fewer N-insertions in productive TCRs among donors in an Asian-associated ancestry cluster than the 666-donor mean. In this cohort, only TCR beta chains were sequenced, and detectable features were limited by the absence of alpha or paired-chain data. In vitro tests confirmed that a few of the cytomegalovirus-associated TCR beta chains recognize cytomegalovirus antigens. In an earlier analysis of some 640 of the donors, most TCR beta V segments were observed in productive rearrangements about 87% or about 30% of the time, broadly matching IMGT annotations. V-gene and J-gene trimming of TCR beta chains was associated with a missense DCLRE1C variant in a later genetic analysis, and the association was replicated in an independent cohort. In a later analysis, TCR association rates were found to vary across HLA loci, with the most associated TCRs seen for DRB1 alleles and the fewest for HLA-C alleles. Compared with equally common non-associated chains, HLA-associated TCR beta chains in a later analysis were more clonally expanded and had lower generation probabilities. It was suggested by the authors that the approach could potentially be generalized to other disease states and immunological phenotypes. When HLA alleles, especially DR and DQ, strongly co-occurred, TCR associations were difficult to assign to individual alleles. Correlated functional status among segregating V segments might be attributable to linkage disequilibrium, but an unknown experimental factor could not be ruled out. The classifier was reported to diagnose cytomegalovirus status with high specificity and sensitivity in both the original and validation cohorts. A cluster of highly shared sequence variants was judged likely to represent a technical artifact of the sequencing pipeline.

The cohort was made up of about 670 healthy bone marrow donors. At the time of sampling, all cohort members were nominally healthy, though unrecorded immune exposures were likely present. The donor was CMV seropositive and was included in the group of approximately 300 seropositive cohort members. Each donor provided a peripheral blood sample, and peripheral blood mononuclear cells were used for TCR beta sequencing. The Qiagen DNeasy Blood Extraction Kit was used to extract genomic DNA from the blood cell samples. Library construction relied on the immunoSEQ multiplex PCR assay. For the multiplex PCR, a mixture combining 60 forward primers for TCR Vbeta segments and 13 reverse primers for TCR Jbeta segments was used. The CDR3 region of rearranged TCR beta genes was amplified from genomic DNA by a multiplex PCR assay. On the Illumina HiSeq System, the amplified TCR beta libraries were sequenced as 87-base-pair reads. The study's processing was this. In a later analysis, around 80 million unique TCR beta chains were counted across the approximately 670 repertoires, and around 11 million of these chains were shared by at least two donors. To remove PCR and sequencing errors, raw reads were error-corrected and collapsed into unique sequences using a nearest-neighbor algorithm that merged closely related sequences. Alignment of CDR3 sequences to IMGT reference sequences was used to assign V, D and J gene segments. For a sequence to be retained, at least a six-nucleotide match to both a V gene segment and a J gene segment was required. A rearrangement counted as productive if the CDR3 had no stop codons and remained in frame with V and J, and every other rearrangement counted as non-productive. Following IMGT convention, CDR3 was defined as the stretch from the second conserved V-encoded cysteine up to the conserved J-encoded phenylalanine. In an earlier analysis of 587 of the donors, sequences lacking an unambiguous match to a single V gene segment were excluded. In an earlier analysis of 500 to 750 of the donors, V segments were called functional above 56.7% productive rearrangements and were called segregating when the between-donor standard deviation exceeded 5%. A statistical classification framework was built to diagnose cytomegalovirus status from the catalog of TCR beta chain sequences. V and J gene assignment, in a later analysis, came from comparing TCR nucleotide sequences with IMGT/GENE-DB human TR gene sequences. The TCRdist pipeline was used in a later analysis to assign CDR3 sequences and most-parsimonious VDJ recombination scenarios. In a later analysis, each TCR beta chain was defined by its CDR3 amino acid sequence together with its V-gene family, and reads without a unique V-gene family were excluded. A later analysis removed 500 to 650 highly shared, low-generation-probability nucleotide sequences to deal with suspected cross-contamination and a sequencing artifact. A later analysis calculated a clonal expansion index for each public chain from normalized within-repertoire ranks of inferred template counts. Generation probabilities in a later analysis came from a VDJ recombination model fitted to out-of-frame rearrangements, and those results were checked against IGoR. Hypergeometric tests were used in a later analysis to score TCR-TCR, TCR-HLA and TCR-CMV co-occurrence, with a repertoire-size bias correction applied to the TCR pairs. A later analysis estimated false discovery rates by permuting HLA or CMV assignments 20 times. In a later analysis, co-occurring TCRs were grouped using DBSCAN, and TCRdist sequence similarity was added for clustering within HLA-allele-positive subsets. Repertoires with fewer than 30,000 or more than 120,000 public chains, plus five repertoires with anomalous nucleotide sharing, were excluded from co-occurrence clustering. The table was pulled from immuneACCESS by TCRdb, which kept in-frame rearrangements only. Such tables lose some clones; where checked, under half of the loss comes from unresolved V genes, and the rest has no known cause. Clone size and V and J calls were adopted from that table, with D and trimming inferred from the DNA. The sample contains roughly 90,000 clones, 70% to 85% of them found a single time. The ten largest account for 20% to 25% of the sample.

Sequencing input: PBMCs. Recombination joined TRBV5-1 with TRBJ1-1, with no confidently assigned D gene. The TCR comes from a man aged 25-45 years in good health and CMV-seropositive. The sequence in DNA is TGCGCCAGCGCCTCGGTGAGGGAATCTGAAGCTTTCTTT. Its protein product is CASASVRESEAFF.